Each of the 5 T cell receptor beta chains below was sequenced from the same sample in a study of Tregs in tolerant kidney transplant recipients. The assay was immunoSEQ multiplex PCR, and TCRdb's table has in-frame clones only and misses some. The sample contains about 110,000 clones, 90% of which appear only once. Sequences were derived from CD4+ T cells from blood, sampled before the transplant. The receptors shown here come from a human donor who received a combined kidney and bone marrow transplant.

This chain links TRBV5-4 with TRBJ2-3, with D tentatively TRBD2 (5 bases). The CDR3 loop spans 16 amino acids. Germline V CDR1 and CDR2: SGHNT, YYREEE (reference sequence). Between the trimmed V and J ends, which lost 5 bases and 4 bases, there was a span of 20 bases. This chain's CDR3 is CASSSDYGVNPDTQYF. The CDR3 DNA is TGTGCCAGCAGTTCAGACTACGGAGTTAACCCAGATACGCAGTATTTT.

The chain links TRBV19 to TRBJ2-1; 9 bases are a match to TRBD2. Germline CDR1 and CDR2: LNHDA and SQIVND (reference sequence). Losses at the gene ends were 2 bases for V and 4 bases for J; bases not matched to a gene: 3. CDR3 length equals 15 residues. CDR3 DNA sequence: TGTGCCAGTAGTATAAGACTAGCGGAGTACAATGAGCAGTTCTTC. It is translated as CASSIRLAEYNEQFF.

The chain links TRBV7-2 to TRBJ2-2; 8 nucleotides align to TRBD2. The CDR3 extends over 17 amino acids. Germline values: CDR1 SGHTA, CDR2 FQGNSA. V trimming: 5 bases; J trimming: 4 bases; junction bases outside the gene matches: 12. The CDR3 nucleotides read TGTGCCAGCAGCGGCGGGGGGTCTCGGAGGTTCACCGGGGAGCTGTTTTTT. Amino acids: CASSGGGSRRFTGELFF.

The CDR3 nucleotides read TGTGCCAGTAGGCGAGCGGGGGACCAAGAGACCCAGTACTTC. Translation: CASRRAGDQETQYF. This chain joins TRBV19 and TRBJ2-5; 8 positions match TRBD2. Germline CDR1 LNHDA, CDR2 SQIVND (reference sequence). The V gene end was trimmed by 6 bases and the J gene end by 0 bases; junction bases not matched to a gene: 3. CDR3 length: 14 amino acids.

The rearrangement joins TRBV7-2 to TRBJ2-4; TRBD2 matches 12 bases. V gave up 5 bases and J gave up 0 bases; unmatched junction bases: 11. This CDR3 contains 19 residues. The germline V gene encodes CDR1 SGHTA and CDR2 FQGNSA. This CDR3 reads CASSERTSGDTSAKNIQYF. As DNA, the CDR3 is TGTGCCAGCAGCGAAAGGACTAGCGGGGACACTTCAGCCAAAAACATTCAGTACTTC.